This T cell receptor (beta chain) comes out of a study of T cells in Graves' hyperthyroidism and ophthalmopathy. Whole-study context: Peripheral blood was secured at the point of initial diagnosis, before any treatment.

Graves' hyperthyroidism is called stable when ophthalmopathy does not progress within 18 months. Findings of the study overall: Stable hyperthyroidism was separated from ophthalmopathy by a model based on 13 V-J features. The model made its ophthalmopathy prediction, and onset followed a median 6.5 months later.

This CDR3 region has 13 residues. CDR1 MNHNS and CDR2 SASEGT come from the germline V gene. V lost 5 bases and J lost 4, with 9 bases in between. This clonotype was recorded at least ten times. Its specificity is unknown. The investigators amplified TCR beta CDR3 regions from RNA transcripts. During a first-round RT-PCR of the TCR CDR3, the HTBI primer set was used. TCRdb fed the multiplex PCR reads into MiXCR, producing one record per CDR3 protein. The table shows about half a million distinct CDR3 sequences, with under 25% occurring only once. The TCR originated in a young man with Graves' hyperthyroidism. Sequenced material: blood. The chain has TRBV6-1 and TRBJ1-5; D is uncertain. The CDR3: CASSPNSNQPQHF. Here the CDR3 DNA reads TGTGCCAGCAGTCCAAACAGTAATCAGCCCCAGCATTTT.